This T cell receptor (beta chain) was found in a study of beta chain features in type 1 diabetes. Background on the study: All samples combined gave 95 million to 130 million sorted cells for examination. Study-level findings and limits: All four CD4+ subsets of Type 1 diabetes patients contained TCRB CDR3s that were moderately but significantly shorter. Individuals with type 1 diabetes displayed fewer insertions and more deletions at VDJ junctions.

CDR3 size: 16 residues. CDR1 is LNHNV and CDR2 is YYDKDF in the germline V gene (reference sequence). Unmatched junction bases numbered 7, after V lost 1 base and J lost 4 bases. This clone appeared a few times. Its matching antigen is unknown. The isolated RNA, all of it, was reverse transcribed, so expressed TCRB transcripts were what got sequenced. Regulatory, naive and central memory T cell samples averaged approximately 3.8 million reads. The repertoire was sequenced with immunoSEQ multiplex PCR; TCRdb's copy has only in-frame clones and lacks some. Of about 930,000 clones in the sample, roughly 16% were seen once.

The rearrangement uses TRBV15 and TRBJ1-2; 9 nucleotides agree with TRBD1. Source material: naive CD4+ T cells from blood. The sequence derives from a woman aged 18-29 years in good health. In DNA, the CDR3 is TGTGCCACCAGCAGAGGCCCGACAGGGGGTGTCTATGGCTACACCTTC. It codes for CATSRGPTGGVYGYTF.